The T cell receptor beta chain described here comes from a study of blood T cell repertoires in COVID-19. Across the study: Samples taken during acute and convalescent COVID-19 were collected in the United States, Italy and Spain.

The count of this clone is one. This CDR3 is built from 13 residues. Germline CDR1 and CDR2: LNHNV and YYDKDF (reference sequence). V lost 7 bases, J lost 0 bases, and 2 bases stayed unmatched. Original analysis: Using reference gene primer amplification, nucleated cell counts were estimated. The protocol was immunoSEQ multiplex PCR, while the TCRdb copy is restricted to in-frame clones and leaves out a portion. The V and J calls and clone size come from that table; D and trimming were worked out from the DNA. The sample lists under 150,000 clones, 85% to 90% occurring once. The source of this sequence is an older woman with active COVID-19. V is TRBV15 and J is TRBJ1-2, with 7 bases that match TRBD1. Sample: peripheral blood. DNA for the CDR3: TGTGCCACCAAGGGGACAGCTAACTATGGCTACACCTTC. It is translated as CATKGTANYGYTF.